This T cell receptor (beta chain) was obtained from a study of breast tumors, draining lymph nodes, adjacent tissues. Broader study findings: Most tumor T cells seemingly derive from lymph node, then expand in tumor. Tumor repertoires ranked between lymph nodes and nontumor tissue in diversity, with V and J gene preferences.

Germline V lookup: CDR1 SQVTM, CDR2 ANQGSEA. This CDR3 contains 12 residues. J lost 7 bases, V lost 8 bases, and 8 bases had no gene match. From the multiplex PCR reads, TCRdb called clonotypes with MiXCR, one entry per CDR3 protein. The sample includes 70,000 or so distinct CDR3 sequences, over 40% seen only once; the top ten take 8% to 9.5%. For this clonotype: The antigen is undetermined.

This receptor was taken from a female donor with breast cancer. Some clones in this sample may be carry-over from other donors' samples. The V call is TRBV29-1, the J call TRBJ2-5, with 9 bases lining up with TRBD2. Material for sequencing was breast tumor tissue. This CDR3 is CSTEREAGTQYF. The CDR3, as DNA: TGCAGCACGGAGCGGGAGGCGGGGACCCAGTACTTC.